A single sample is the source of the 5 T cell receptor beta chains below, sequenced in a study of radiotherapy plus CTLA-4 blockade in lung cancer. The protocol was immunoSEQ multiplex PCR, while the TCRdb copy is restricted to in-frame clones and leaves out a portion. The sample yields tens of thousands of clones, 70% seen once. The source material was peripheral blood, sampled from a patient treated with radiotherapy plus ipilimumab. These receptors were collected from a human donor with non-small cell lung cancer who had stable disease on radiotherapy plus ipilimumab.

The chain joins TRBV6-1 to TRBJ2-7; D uncertain. Trimming removed 1 base from V and 1 base from J, with 5 bases in between. The CDR3 has 13 amino acids. The germline V gene encodes CDR1 MNHNS and CDR2 SASEGT. The CDR3 is CASSEVGSYEQYF. The CDR3 DNA reads TGTGCCAGCAGTGAAGTGGGGTCCTACGAGCAGTACTTC.

The chain combines TRBV11-2 with TRBJ2-2; 8 bases are shared with TRBD1. Germline loops: CDR1 SGHAT, CDR2 FQNNGV. The ends lost 3 bases at V and 5 bases at J; junction bases unmatched: 5. The CDR3 loop spans 15 amino acids. CDR3 sequence (DNA): TGTGCCAGCAGCTTGTCAGGGGGCGCAACCGGGGAGCTGTTTTTT. Translated: CASSLSGGATGELFF.

The CDR3, as DNA: TGCGCCAGCAGCCATAGGGACGTAGGGTCCTACGAGCAGTACTTC. It yields the protein CASSHRDVGSYEQYF. J is TRBJ2-7 and V is TRBV4-1, with D possibly being TRBD1 or TRBD2 (5 bases each). V gave up 3 bases and J gave up 1 base, with 13 bases separating them. Germline V lookup: CDR1 MGHRA, CDR2 YSYEKL. The CDR3 spans 15 residues.

The table lists this clone with a few counts. The J gene is TRBJ2-1, the V gene TRBV18; weak D call: TRBD2 (6 bases). Germline V CDR1 and CDR2: KGHSH, LQKENI. Trimming stripped 2 bases from V and 4 bases from J, with 18 bases between. CDR3 length equals 17 residues. CDR3 DNA: TGTGCCAGCTCACCAGCATCCGCGGGATGGGAGTACAATGAGCAGTTCTTC. Protein sequence: CASSPASAGWEYNEQFF.

The chain links TRBV19 to TRBJ1-3, with 8 bases that match TRBD1. The junction had 10 bases not matched to a gene; V was cut back by 9 bases and J by 0 bases. The CDR3 extends over 16 amino acids. Germline assignment: CDR1 LNHDA and CDR2 SQIVND (reference sequence). This CDR3 is CASMKGTGYSGNTIYF. The CDR3 DNA sequence: TGTGCCAGCATGAAAGGGACAGGATACTCTGGAAACACCATATATTTT.